This T cell receptor (beta chain) was retrieved from a study of T cell responses to AZD1222 COVID-19 vaccine. Germline V gene lookup returns CDR1 SGHTA and CDR2 FQGNSA. V shed 1 base, J shed 10 bases, and the junction held 5 bases outside the gene matches. The length of the CDR3 is 15 residues. Libraries were prepared by immunoSEQ multiplex PCR; TCRdb keeps only in-frame clonotypes and omits some of them. The sample gives about 70,000 clones, 83% of which show up once; about 6.3% is in the top ten. The J gene is TRBJ1-6, the V gene TRBV7-2; 9 bases agree with TRBD1. The input for sequencing was peripheral blood, taken 28 days after the second AZD1222 dose. The TCR comes from an adult who received the AZD1222 COVID-19 vaccine. The CDR3 sequence is CASSLDWTGVSPLHF. Here the CDR3 DNA reads TGTGCCAGCAGCTTAGACTGGACAGGGGTATCACCCCTCCACTTT.